This T cell receptor beta chain derives from a study of CD8+CD57+ T cells in acquired aplastic anemia. Study information: Sorted CD4+ and CD8+ cells gave a mean 3.2 ug DNA, range roughly 0.2 to 27.4 ug.

CD8+CD57+ cell expansion, shown by flow cytometry, had occurred in the patients selected for sequencing. The CDR3 covers 14 residues. CDR1 is LGHDT and CDR2 is YNNKEL in the germline V gene (reference sequence). Trimming took 4 bases from V and 6 from J; bases not matched to a gene: 6. TCR beta VDJ combinations and CDR3 sequences were profiled from genomic DNA. MiXCR, applied by TCRdb to the reads, yields one record per CDR3 protein. The sample has 310,000 or so distinct CDR3 sequences, 56% seen once. The V gene is TRBV3-1, the J gene TRBJ1-2; 9 nucleotides match TRBD1. Sequencing input: sorted CD4+, CD8+, or CD8+CD57+ T cells (not recorded which) from PBMCs. The receptor was isolated from a human donor with aplastic anemia. CDR3 nucleotide sequence: TGTGCCAGCAGCCCCGGGACAGGGTTCCATGGCTACACCTTC. Protein product: CASSPGTGFHGYTF.